Shown below are 9 T cell receptor beta chains from a single sample sequenced in a study of blood T cell repertoires in COVID-19. Assay: immunoSEQ multiplex PCR; the TCRdb copy retains only in-frame clones and omits some. The sample lists 100,000 to 150,000 clones; approximately 90% were seen once. The specimen was peripheral blood. All receptors derive from a man in his fifties or sixties with active or convalescent COVID-19.

The J gene is TRBJ2-1, the V gene TRBV14; D uncertain. CDR3 length equals 15 residues. Per germline, CDR1 SGHDN and CDR2 FVKESK. Trimming stripped 1 base from V and 3 bases from J, with 10 bases between. The CDR3 sequence: CASSQGVPGYNEQFF. As DNA, the CDR3 is TGTGCCAGCAGCCAAGGGGTTCCGGGCTACAATGAGCAGTTCTTC.

This chain uses TRBV3-1 (or the pseudogene TRBV3-2) with TRBJ2-5; TRBD2 agrees at 8 bases. Germline V gives CDR1 LGHDT, CDR2 YNNKEL (reference sequence). The CDR3 length is 15 residues. V lost 6 bases to trimming and J lost 4 bases; unmatched junction nucleotides: 10. The CDR3 here is CASRLSGGGGETQYF. DNA of the CDR3: TGTGCCAGCAGACTCAGCGGGGGAGGGGGAGAGACCCAGTACTTC.

J is TRBJ1-4 and V is TRBV28; TRBD1 matches at 11 bases. With V trimmed by 6 bases and J by 5 bases, 20 bases remained unmatched. Germline values: CDR1 MDHEN, CDR2 SYDVKM. The CDR3 sequence is 20 residues long. The CDR3 protein is CASRLGRTGGAGAQNEKLFF. The CDR3, as DNA: TGTGCCAGCAGGCTAGGGCGGACAGGGGGCGCCGGGGCCCAAAATGAAAAACTGTTTTTT. Full variable domain (remainder filled in from reference TRBV28 and TRBJ1-4): DVKVTQSSRYLVKRTGEKVFLECVQDMDHENMFWYRQDPGLGLRLIYFSYDVKMKEKGDIPEGYSVSREKKERFSLILESASTNQTSMYLCASRLGRTGGAGAQNEKLFFGSGTQLSVL.

With respect to this clone: The same CDR3 can be traced to other DNA sequences in this sample. V is TRBV19 and J is TRBJ2-1; 9 nucleotides align to TRBD1. This CDR3 spans 15 amino acids. The V gene end was trimmed by 0 bases and the J gene end by 4 bases; junction bases not matched to a gene: 1. Germline V CDR1 and CDR2: LNHDA, SQIVND (reference sequence). The CDR3 DNA reads TGTGCCAGTAGTATAGAACAGGGGGCTTACAATGAGCAGTTCTTC. Its translation is CASSIEQGAYNEQFF.

J is TRBJ2-7 and V is TRBV6-5, with 10 bases matching TRBD2. V lost 8 bases and J lost 4; bases outside the gene matches: 8. Germline CDR1 is MNHEY and CDR2 is SVGAGI. The CDR3 extends over 14 amino acids. The CDR3, as DNA: TGTGCCAGCCACGCTAGCGGGAGCTCGTACGAGCAGTACTTC. Protein: CASHASGSSYEQYF.

The V and J genes are TRBV7-7 and TRBJ2-5; D is possibly TRBD2 (7 bases). The CDR3 consists of 16 residues. Germline-derived CDR1 and CDR2 are SSHAT and FNYEAQ (reference sequence). Trimming removed 0 bases at V and 1 base at J, with 12 bases between. CDR3 residues: CASSLANGGPQETQYF. CDR3 nucleotides: TGTGCCAGCAGCTTAGCCAACGGGGGGCCCCAAGAGACCCAGTACTTC. Full variable domain (outside the CDR3, taken from reference TRBV7-7 and TRBJ2-5): GAGVSQSPRYKVTKRGQDVTLRCDPISSHATLYWYQQALGQGPEFLTYFNYEAQPDKSGLPSDRFSAERPEGSISTLTIQRTEQRDSAMYRCASSLANGGPQETQYFGPGTRLLVL.

The CDR3 nucleotides read TGTGCCAGCTCACCCCGGGACAGTAATGAAAAACTGTTTTTT. Amino acids: CASSPRDSNEKLFF. The chain carries TRBV18 and TRBJ1-4; 7 bases align to TRBD1. The germline V gene encodes CDR1 KGHSH and CDR2 LQKENI. This CDR3 has 14 amino acids. The V and J ends lost 3 bases and 4 bases, in that order; junction bases with no gene match: 2.

This clone was observed once. Other DNA sequences from this sample encode an identical CDR3 as well. The chain combines TRBV18 with TRBJ1-3; 9 nucleotides align to TRBD1. V was clipped by 3 bases and J by 2 bases; unmatched bases: 5. The CDR3 runs 16 residues. CDR1 and CDR2 from the germline V gene are KGHSH and LQKENI. The CDR3, as DNA: TGTGCCAGCTCACCGGCGACAGGGGGGACTGGAAACACCATATATTTT. Its protein product is CASSPATGGTGNTIYF.

The chain joins TRBV11-2 to TRBJ1-4, with TRBD1 matching 9 bases. The CDR3 runs to 14 residues. Trimming cost V 5 bases and J 8 bases; bases outside gene matches: 6. CDR1 and CDR2 (germline): SGHAT, FQNNGV. The CDR3 coding sequence is TGTGCCAGCAGCGTTGACAGGGGGAACGAAAAACTGTTTTTT. This gives the protein CASSVDRGNEKLFF.